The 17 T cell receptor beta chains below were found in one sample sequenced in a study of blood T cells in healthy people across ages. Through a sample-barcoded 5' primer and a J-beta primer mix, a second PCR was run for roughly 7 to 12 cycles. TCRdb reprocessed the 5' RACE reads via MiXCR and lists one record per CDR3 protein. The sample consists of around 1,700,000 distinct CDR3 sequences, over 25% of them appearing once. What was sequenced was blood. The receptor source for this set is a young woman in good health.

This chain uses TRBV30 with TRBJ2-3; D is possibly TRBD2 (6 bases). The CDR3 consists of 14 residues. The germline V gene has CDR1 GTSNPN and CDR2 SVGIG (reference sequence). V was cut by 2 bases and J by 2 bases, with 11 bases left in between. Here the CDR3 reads CAWSSGLPTDTQYF. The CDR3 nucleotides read TGTGCCTGGAGTTCGGGACTCCCCACAGATACGCAGTATTTT.

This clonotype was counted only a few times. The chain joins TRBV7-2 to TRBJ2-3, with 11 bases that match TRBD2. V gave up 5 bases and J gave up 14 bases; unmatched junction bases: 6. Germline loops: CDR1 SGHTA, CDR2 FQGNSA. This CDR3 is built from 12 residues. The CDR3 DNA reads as TGTGCCAGCAGCCGTAGACTAGCGGGACTGTATTTT. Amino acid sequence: CASSRRLAGLYF.

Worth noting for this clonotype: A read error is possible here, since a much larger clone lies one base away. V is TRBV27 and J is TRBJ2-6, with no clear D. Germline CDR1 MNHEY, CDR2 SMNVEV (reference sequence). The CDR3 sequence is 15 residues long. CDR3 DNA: TGTGCCAGCAGTTTACTGGGGTTTGGGACCAACGTCCTGACTTTC. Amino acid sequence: CASSLLGFGTNVLTF.

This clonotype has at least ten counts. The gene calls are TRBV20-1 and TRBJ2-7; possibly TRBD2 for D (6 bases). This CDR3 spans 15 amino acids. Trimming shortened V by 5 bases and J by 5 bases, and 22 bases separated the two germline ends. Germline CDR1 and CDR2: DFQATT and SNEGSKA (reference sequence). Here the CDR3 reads CSAPTRAGTGHEQYF. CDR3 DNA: TGCAGTGCTCCGACGCGGGCGGGAACTGGCCACGAGCAGTACTTC.

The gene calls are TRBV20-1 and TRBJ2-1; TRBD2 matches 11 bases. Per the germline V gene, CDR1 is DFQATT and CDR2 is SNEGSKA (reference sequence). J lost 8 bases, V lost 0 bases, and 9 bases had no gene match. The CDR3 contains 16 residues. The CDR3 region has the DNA TGCAGTGCTAGAGATCGAGGTAGCGGGAGGGCCGATGAGCAGTTCTTC. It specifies CSARDRGSGRADEQFF.

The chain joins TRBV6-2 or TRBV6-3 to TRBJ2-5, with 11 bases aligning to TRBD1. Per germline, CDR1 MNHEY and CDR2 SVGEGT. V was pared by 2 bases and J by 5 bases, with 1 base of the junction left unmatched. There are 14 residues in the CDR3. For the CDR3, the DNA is TGTGCCAGCAGTTACGGACAGGGGGCGGAGACCCAGTACTTC. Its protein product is CASSYGQGAETQYF.

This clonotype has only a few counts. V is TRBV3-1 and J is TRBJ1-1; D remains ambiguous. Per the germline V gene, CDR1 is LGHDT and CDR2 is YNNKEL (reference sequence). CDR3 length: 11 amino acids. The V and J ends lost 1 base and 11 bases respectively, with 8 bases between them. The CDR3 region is CASSQGTDAFF. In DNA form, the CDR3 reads TGTGCCAGCAGCCAAGGGACGGACGCTTTCTTT.

CDR3 sequence: CASSQDPGLAGANVLTF. The CDR3 DNA reads TGTGCCAGCAGCCAAGATCCGGGGCTAGCTGGGGCCAACGTCCTGACTTTC. This chain links TRBV14 with TRBJ2-6, with D tentatively TRBD1 or TRBD2 (5 bases each). The length of the CDR3 is 17 residues. Germline values: CDR1 SGHDN, CDR2 FVKESK. The ends were cut back, 0 bases at V and 2 bases at J, with 11 bases in the middle.

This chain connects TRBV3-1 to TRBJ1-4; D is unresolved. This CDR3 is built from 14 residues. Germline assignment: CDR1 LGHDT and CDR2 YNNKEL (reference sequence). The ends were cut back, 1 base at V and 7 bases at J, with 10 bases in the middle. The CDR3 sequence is CASSQVRGGEKLFF. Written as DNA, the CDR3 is TGTGCCAGCAGCCAAGTTCGGGGAGGTGAAAAACTGTTTTTT. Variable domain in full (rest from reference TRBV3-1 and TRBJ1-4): DTAVSQTPKYLVTQMGNDKSIKCEQNLGHDTMYWYKQDSKKFLKIMFSYNNKELIINETVPNRFSPKSPDKAHLNLHINSLELGDSAVYFCASSQVRGGEKLFFGSGTQLSVL.

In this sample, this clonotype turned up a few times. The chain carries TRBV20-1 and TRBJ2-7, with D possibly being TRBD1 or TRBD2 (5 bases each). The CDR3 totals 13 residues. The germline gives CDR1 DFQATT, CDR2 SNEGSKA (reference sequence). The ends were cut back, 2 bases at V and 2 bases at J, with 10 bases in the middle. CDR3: CSARPGAAYEQYF. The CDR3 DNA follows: TGCAGTGCTAGACCCGGGGCAGCCTACGAGCAGTACTTC.

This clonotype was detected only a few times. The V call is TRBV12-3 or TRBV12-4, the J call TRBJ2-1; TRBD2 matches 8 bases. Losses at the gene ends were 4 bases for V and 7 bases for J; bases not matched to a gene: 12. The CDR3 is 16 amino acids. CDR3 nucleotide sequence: TGTGCCAGCAGTTCCGGGAGGCGGGGGGTCTCTAATGAGCAGTTCTTC. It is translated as CASSSGRRGVSNEQFF.

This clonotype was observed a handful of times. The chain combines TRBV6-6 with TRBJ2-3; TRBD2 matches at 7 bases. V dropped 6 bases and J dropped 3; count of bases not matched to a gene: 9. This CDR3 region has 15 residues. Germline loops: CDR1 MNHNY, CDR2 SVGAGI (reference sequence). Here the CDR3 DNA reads TGTGCCAGCAGCGCCCTCGGGGGAGGGACAGATACGCAGTATTTT. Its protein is CASSALGGGTDTQYF.

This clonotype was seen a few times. CDR3 residues: CASTLARGAGSNQPQHF. In nucleotides, the CDR3 is TGTGCCAGCACGTTAGCGCGGGGCGCGGGGAGCAATCAGCCCCAGCATTTT. The chain links TRBV6-5 to TRBJ1-5; a weak D match, TRBD1 (5 bases). Germline loops: CDR1 MNHEY, CDR2 SVGAGI. Trimming took off 7 bases at V and 1 base at J, with 20 bases between the two ends. CDR3 length: 17 amino acids.

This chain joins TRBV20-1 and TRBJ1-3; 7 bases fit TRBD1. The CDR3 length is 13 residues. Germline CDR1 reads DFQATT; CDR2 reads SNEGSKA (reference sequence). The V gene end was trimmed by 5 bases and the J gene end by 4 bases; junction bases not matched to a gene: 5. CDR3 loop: CSAGDRAGNTIYF. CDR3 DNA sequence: TGCAGTGCTGGCGACAGGGCAGGAAACACCATATATTTT.

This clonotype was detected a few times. This CDR3 is CASSGTSGRRNEQFF. The CDR3 DNA is TGTGCCAGCAGTGGGACTAGCGGGAGGAGAAATGAGCAGTTCTTC. The chain uses TRBV2 and TRBJ2-1; 14 bases fit TRBD2. CDR1 is SNHLY, CDR2 FYNNEI, per germline. The junction had 3 bases not matched to a gene; V was cut back by 4 bases and J by 7 bases. This CDR3 region has 15 residues. Full variable domain (rest looked up from reference TRBV2 and TRBJ2-1): EPEVTQTPSHQVTQMGQEVILRCVPISNHLYFYWYRQILGQKVEFLVSFYNNEISEKSEIFDDQFSVERPDGSNFTLKIRSTKLEDSAMYFCASSGTSGRRNEQFFGPGTRLTVL.

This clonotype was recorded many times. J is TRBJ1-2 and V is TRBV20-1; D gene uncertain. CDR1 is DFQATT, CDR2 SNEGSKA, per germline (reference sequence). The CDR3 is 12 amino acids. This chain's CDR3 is CSGFGTNYGYTF. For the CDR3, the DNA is TGCAGCGGCTTTGGGACTAACTATGGCTACACCTTC.

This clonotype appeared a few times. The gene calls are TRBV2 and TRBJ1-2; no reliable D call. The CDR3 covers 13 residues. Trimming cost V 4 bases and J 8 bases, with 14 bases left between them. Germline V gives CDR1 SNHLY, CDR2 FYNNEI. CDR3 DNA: TGTGCCAGCAGTGCGGAGGATTTGGGAGGCTACACCTTC. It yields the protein CASSAEDLGGYTF.